This entry describes one TCR beta chain. Sequencing was performed with immunoSEQ multiplex PCR; in TCRdb, only in-frame clones are kept and a portion is missing. Of about 300,000 clones in the sample, roughly four fifths were seen once. The sample originates from a study of cytotoxic CD8 clonotypes in ibrutinib-treated CLL. About the research overall: Among responders, roughly 24 were partial and 2 complete; after median approximately 62 months, approximately 15 stayed remitted and roughly 12 progressed.

This clonotype was sampled from a human donor with chronic lymphocytic leukemia. The sample in question was PBMCs, obtained at disease progression, from a patient treated with ibrutinib.

The CDR3 sequence: CARSPVGVQDTQYF. The CDR3 DNA reads TGTGCCAGAAGCCCCGTGGGGGTACAAGATACGCAGTATTTT. The chain combines TRBV5-3 with TRBJ2-3; D possibly matches TRBD1 or TRBD2 (5 bases each). TRBV5-3 is known as an ORF, though its function is uncertain. V lost 4 bases, J lost 5 bases, and 14 bases lay in between. This CDR3 spans 14 amino acids.